This TCR beta chain was sequenced in a study of OX40 agonist ivuxolimab in advanced cancers. Study-level background: The costimulatory receptor OX40 (CD134) was targeted by ivuxolimab, a fully human IgG2 agonistic monoclonal antibody. Intravenous ivuxolimab was administered to patients every 2 weeks at six dose levels: 0.01, 0.1, 0.3, 1.5, 3 and 10 mg/kg. Among the 52 dose-escalation patients, some 20 had hepatocellular carcinoma, around 15 melanoma, 9 renal cell carcinoma and 9 head and neck cancer. A male proportion of around 83% and a mean age of about 60 years, ranging from about 20 to 79, were recorded for the dose-escalation cohort. Patients were allowed to have had prior anti-PD-1, anti-PD-L1 or anti-CTLA-4 therapy, and roughly 40% of the dose-escalation patients had been treated with checkpoint inhibitors. Partial responses occurred in three dose-escalation patients: two with cutaneous melanoma and one with hepatocellular carcinoma. Peripheral TCRbeta sequencing was intended to test whether TCR sequence diversity was altered and clonal T-cell expansion was caused by ivuxolimab. The paper reports the monotherapy dose-escalation portion (N of about 47 patients) of the phase I ivuxolimab trial.

The trial excluded patients who had a history of autoimmune disease or were on systemic immunosuppression. In every dose cohort, peripheral blood was drawn for TCR sequencing at baseline, cycle 4 day 1, and cycle 7 day 1. The samples were drawn from a first-in-human, open-label, multicenter phase I dose-escalation trial of ivuxolimab. The trial enrolled adults with locally advanced or metastatic head and neck squamous cell, hepatocellular, melanoma or renal cell carcinoma. CD4+ and CD8+ T cells were sorted separately from peripheral blood before TCR sequencing. The full study reports these points: Low levels of normalized T-cell clonal expansion were also seen in some patients who did not respond. Clonal expansion of both CD4+ and CD8+ blood T cells was observed from baseline to week 6 at doses 0.1 to 3.0 mg/kg. On average, CD8+ T cells showed more expanded clones than CD4+ T cells after ivuxolimab. Which antigens the clonally expanded peripheral T cells were specific for was not determined. Partial responders in the 0.1-3.0 mg/kg groups had among the lowest normalized peripheral clonal expansion, especially among CD8+ T cells.

Looking up the germline V gene yields CDR1 SGHTA and CDR2 FQGTGA. V is clipped by 1 base and J by 0 bases, and the sequence between their germline boundaries is 3 bases long. The CDR3 numbers 13 residues from cysteine through phenylalanine. The sequence is cut down to CDR3 DNA, 39 bases in frame from base 1. Comment on this clone: Its antigen is not yet known. The sample holds no much larger clone one base away, and base qualities are not on file.

Genomic DNA was extracted from sorted cells for sequencing of the TCRbeta CDR3 region. The immunoSEQ Assay was used to sequence the TCRbeta CDR3 regions. TCRdb took this table from immuneACCESS and kept in-frame rearrangements with V and J called. Such tables lack part of the clones; where checked against another copy, unresolved V genes explain under half of the gap, and the rest is unexplained. This sample comprises about 75,000 clones, about nine tenths of them detected only once. Jointly, the top ten make up around 8.3% of the sample. The sequence joins TRBV7-3 to TRBJ1-1, with the D gene too uncertain to name. Sequenced material: CD4+ or CD8+ T cells sorted from blood, taken in a trial of the OX40 agonist ivuxolimab. The receptor was isolated from an adult with an advanced solid tumor such as melanoma, head and neck, liver or kidney cancer. The DNA reads as follows: TGTGCCAGCAGCTTAATTTTGAACACTGAAGCTTTCTTT. Its protein product is CASSLILNTEAFF.